In this sample, the clone carrying this T cell receptor beta chain turned up many times. Its antigen is not known. This sample is part of a study of T cell repertoires in cytomegalovirus infection. Study findings and constraints: What dominated the ex vivo response were HLA-C-restricted CMV-specific TCR beta clonotypes.

Trimming stripped 3 bases from V and 2 bases from J, with 6 bases between. The CDR3 is 13 residues long. Per germline, CDR1 SGHTA and CDR2 FQGNSA. TCRdb re-derived calls from the reads in MiXCR, one entry per CDR3 protein. The repertoire holds more than 400,000 distinct CDR3 sequences, with about 30% as singletons. The TCR was taken from a human donor in good health (CMV status not recorded). Some clones in this sample may be carry-over from other donors' samples. The specimen was PBMCs. This chain joins TRBV7-2 and TRBJ2-3; unclear D gene. The CDR3 DNA sequence: TGTGCCAGCAGCTTTACCTTCACAGATACGCAGTATTTT. Its translation is CASSFTFTDTQYF.